Detailed here is one T cell receptor (beta chain). The antigen remains undetermined. This sample is drawn from a study of T cell repertoires in cytomegalovirus infection. For the study at large: CMV infection together with matching HLA type was indicated by public TCR beta signatures. Study conclusions and caveats: Ex vivo responses were dominated by HLA-C-restricted CMV-specific TCR beta clonotypes. Frequencies of public TCR beta families were cumulated, and this identified carriers of CMV plus the relevant HLA.

TCRdb redid the calling of the reads with MiXCR, one entry per CDR3 protein. The table shows around 450,000 distinct CDR3 sequences, with approximately 31% occurring only once. This CDR3 has 16 residues. Deletions cut 3 bases from V and 0 bases from J, with 15 bases between. Per the germline V gene, CDR1 is MNHEY and CDR2 is SMNVEV (reference sequence). Specimen: PBMCs. This clonotype was obtained from a human donor in good health (CMV status not recorded). Some clones in this sample may be carry-over from other donors' samples. The J gene is TRBJ2-7, the V gene TRBV27; maybe TRBD1 (6 bases). The CDR3 sequence: CASSFGQLGSSYEQYF. In DNA form, the CDR3 reads TGTGCCAGCAGTTTTGGACAGCTGGGGAGCTCCTACGAGCAGTACTTC.